The present entry profiles one T cell receptor beta chain with its context. What antigen it recognizes has not been identified. For each CD8+ T cell subset, flow sorting was done in triplicate, and some 300,000 cells per subset went directly into RLT lysis buffer. Peripheral blood mononuclear cells were isolated from buffy coats using standard density gradient centrifugation. An RNeasy Mini Kit was used to extract total RNA from the sorted cells. The data were taken from a study of CXCR3-negative and CXCR3-positive naive CD8 T cells (dated by TCRdb to between 2018 and 2020). A note on the overall study: In total, approximately 150 million TRB reads were obtained, corresponding to roughly 1.5 +/- 0.3 million reads per library. The TRBV-TRBJ cluster analysis covered naive subsets from five or six donors and memory cells from 3 donors. Data from around ten donors, pooled across two independent experiments, went into the diversity and physicochemical repertoire analyses.

Its CDR3 holds 11 amino acids, cysteine through phenylalanine. The DNA is unrecorded. The germline V gene provides CDR1 SGHDT and CDR2 YYEEEE. Results and caveats for the whole study, not just this receptor: Freshly isolated PBMCs were used for most assays because CXCR3 expression went down partially after cryopreservation. Comparably high repertoire diversity was found in both naive subsets, whereas much lower repertoire diversity was found in memory CD8+ T cells. Within the same donor, TRBV-TRBJ usage looked similar between naive CXCR3-negative and CXCR3-positive cells, but memory cells had distinct patterns. Because surface CD5, which is linked to self-reactivity in mice, was comparable between the naive subsets, TCR interaction strength was also inferred from the physicochemical properties of TRB CDR3s.

The sequencing machine was a NextSeq 550. The Human TCR Profiling Kit (MiLaboratory) was used to make UMI-labeled 5' RACE TRB cDNA libraries. The full amount of extracted RNA was used for cDNA synthesis, and the full amount of resulting cDNA was used for PCR amplification. The libraries were made side by side, with each library going through the same number of PCR cycles. The paper's data handling went like this. About 53,000 +/- 9,400 unique UMI-labeled TRB cDNA molecules per library were extracted with MIGEC and MiXCR, with at least two reads per UMI required. An average of roughly 40,000 +/- 10,000 functional in-frame TRB CDR3 nucleotide clonotypes without stop codons was found per library. After downsampling to 5000 UMI-labeled TRB molecules per sample, diversity metrics, including normalized Shannon-Wiener and Chao1, were computed in VDJtools. VDJtools was used to calculate clonotype-size-weighted physicochemical properties of the central five CDR3 residues, namely interaction energy, strength, volume and Kidera factor 4. TCRdb reprocessed the raw reads; every CDR3 protein sequence is a single record, and DNA is not supplied. The V and J calls were determined by TCRdb, not by the authors. This sample's table lists tens of thousands of distinct CDR3 sequences. The leading ten clones occupy approximately 10% of the sample.

The chain couples TRBV5-6 to TRBJ2-7. Sequenced: memory CD8+ T cells from blood. Sample cell subset or site, as interpreted from the label and publication: conventional CD8+ memory T cells (TMEM), sorted as controls. This TCR was recovered from a human donor in good health. Some clones in this sample may be carry-over from other donors' samples. This receptor carries the CDR3 CASSFSLEQYF. The full variable domain, with segments outside the CDR3 supplied by the reference TRBV5-6 and TRBJ2-7 proteins, appears as DAGVTQSPTHLIKTRGQQVTLRCSPKSGHDTVSWYQQALGQGPQFIFQYYEEEERQRGNFPDRFSGHQFPNYSSELNVNALLLGDSALYLCASSFSLEQYFGPGTRLTVT.